The 30 T cell receptor beta chains below all came from one sample that was sequenced in a study of cytomegalovirus exposure and HLA in healthy donors. TCRdb keeps only in-frame clones here, not all; method: immunoSEQ multiplex PCR. The table lists roughly 140,000 clones, around nine tenths of them singletons. Material: PBMCs. The receptors were gathered from a woman aged 18-30 years in good health and CMV-seropositive.

The genes are TRBV6-1 and TRBJ2-7; 12 bases line up with TRBD1. Germline assignment: CDR1 MNHNS and CDR2 SASEGT. This CDR3 spans 15 amino acids. Trimming took 7 bases from V and 4 from J; bases not matched to a gene: 8. The CDR3: CASTRGTGGSYEQYF. The DNA of the CDR3 is TGTGCCAGCACCCGCGGGACAGGGGGCTCGTACGAGCAGTACTTC.

This clone was observed a handful of times. J is TRBJ2-2 and V is TRBV5-5; 8 bases are shared with TRBD1. This CDR3 comprises 16 residues. CDR1 SGHKS and CDR2 YYEKEE come from the germline V gene (reference sequence). V lost 4 bases and J lost 3; bases outside the gene matches: 8. This CDR3 reads CASSPAGTGYTGELFF. The CDR3 nucleotides read TGTGCCAGCAGCCCGGCCGGGACAGGATACACCGGGGAGCTGTTTTTT.

This rearrangement joins TRBV18 to TRBJ1-6, with D maybe TRBD1 (5 bases). Germline CDR1 is KGHSH and CDR2 is LQKENI. Trimming stripped 4 bases from V and 7 bases from J, with 14 bases between. This CDR3 is built from 15 residues. DNA for the CDR3: TGTGCCAGCTCACGCGTGACAGTTATCAATTCACCCCTCCACTTT. Its protein product is CASSRVTVINSPLHF.

The chain employs TRBV28 and TRBJ2-7; 8 bases match TRBD2. Germline CDR1 is MDHEN and CDR2 is SYDVKM. After removal of 4 bases from V and 4 bases from J, the junction contained 12 bases not matched to a gene. The CDR3 is made up of 16 amino acids. Written as DNA, the CDR3 is TGTGCCAGCAGTTCTCCTCGGGAGGGGCGGCTATACGAGCAGTACTTC. This encodes CASSSPREGRLYEQYF.

This clone was counted between two and nine times. The chain recombines TRBV20-1 with TRBJ2-7, with D possibly TRBD1 on 5 matching bases. In germline, CDR1 is DFQATT, CDR2 SNEGSKA (reference sequence). V dropped 1 base and J dropped 6 bases, with 7 bases sitting between them. There are 11 residues in the CDR3. Here the CDR3 reads CSARVQGEQYF. The DNA of the CDR3 is TGCAGTGCTAGAGTCCAGGGCGAGCAGTACTTC.

The V gene is TRBV30, the J gene TRBJ1-1; D gene unclear. Germline V gives CDR1 GTSNPN, CDR2 SVGIG (reference sequence). The CDR3 runs 13 residues. V lost 3 bases and J lost 6, with 14 bases in between. CDR3 residues: CAWSARRVAEAFF. The DNA for the CDR3 is TGTGCCTGGAGCGCGCGGCGCGTGGCTGAAGCTTTCTTT.

The chain links TRBV2 to TRBJ2-1; D remains ambiguous. This CDR3 region has 15 residues. Trimming pared 3 bases from V and 0 bases from J, leaving 9 bases between. Per germline, CDR1 SNHLY and CDR2 FYNNEI. CDR3 sequence reads: CASSDSPSSYNEQFF. CDR3 sequence (DNA): TGTGCCAGCAGTGATAGCCCGAGCTCCTACAATGAGCAGTTCTTC.

V gene TRBV5-1 combines with J gene TRBJ2-3; 9 nucleotides align to TRBD1. V lost 0 bases, J lost 7 bases, and 12 bases stayed unmatched. CDR3 size: 17 residues. The V gene's germline CDR1 is SGHRS and CDR2 YFSETQ. The CDR3 loop reads CASSLEGTGLTINTQYF. The CDR3, as DNA: TGCGCCAGCAGCTTGGAAGGGACAGGGTTAACGATTAATACGCAGTATTTT.

The V call is TRBV11-3, the J call TRBJ2-3, with 7 bases matching TRBD1. J gave up 3 bases and V 1 base, and 4 bases lay outside the gene matches. This CDR3 region has 15 residues. The germline V gene has CDR1 SGHNT and CDR2 YENEEA. CDR3 nucleotides: TGTGCCAGCAGCTTAGGGCAGGGGGAAACAGATACGCAGTATTTT. Translating it yields CASSLGQGETDTQYF. Full variable domain (remainder filled in from reference TRBV11-3 and TRBJ2-3): EAGVVQSPRYKIIEKKQPVAFWCNPISGHNTLYWYLQNLGQGPELLIRYENEEAVDDSQLPKDRFSAERLKGVDSTLKIQPAELGDSAVYLCASSLGQGETDTQYFGPGTRLTVL.

This clone was recorded only once. V gene TRBV29-1 combines with J gene TRBJ2-5; a weak D match, TRBD2 (6 bases). The CDR3 length is 13 residues. Trimming pared 4 bases from V and 7 bases from J, leaving 16 bases between. Germline CDR1 reads SQVTM; CDR2 reads ANQGSEA. The CDR3 loop is CSVGSGLRGTQYF. The CDR3 DNA reads as TGCAGCGTTGGCTCGGGATTGCGGGGGACCCAGTACTTC.

V usage is TRBV9 and J usage is TRBJ2-5; D is undetermined. This CDR3 spans 13 amino acids. Germline assignment: CDR1 SGDLS and CDR2 YYNGEE. V shed 2 bases and J shed 3 bases, with 8 bases lying between them. The CDR3 protein is CASSVWAEETQYF. The CDR3 DNA is TGTGCCAGCAGCGTTTGGGCTGAAGAGACCCAGTACTTC.

The chain has TRBV9 and TRBJ2-3, with 8 bases fitting TRBD2. Germline CDR1 is SGDLS and CDR2 is YYNGEE. J lost 2 bases, V lost 3 bases, and 5 bases had no gene match. The CDR3 spans 15 residues. The CDR3 reads CASSATSGLTDTQYF. CDR3 coding DNA: TGTGCCAGCAGCGCTACTAGCGGACTCACAGATACGCAGTATTTT.

V gene TRBV20-1 combines with J gene TRBJ1-1; TRBD1 might be the D (6 bases). The CDR3 is made up of 11 amino acids. Germline V gene lookup returns CDR1 DFQATT and CDR2 SNEGSKA (reference sequence). V was pared by 5 bases and J by 5 bases, with 9 bases between. DNA of the CDR3: TGCAGTGCTGTCCAGGGGACTGAAGCTTTCTTT. It encodes CSAVQGTEAFF.

Points on this clone: Germline and junction disagree at one end, which may indicate a read error. The rearrangement joins TRBV2 to TRBJ1-2, with TRBD1 matching 9 bases. The germline V gene has CDR1 SNHLY and CDR2 FYNNEI. This CDR3 comprises 11 residues. The CDR3, as DNA: TGCGGGGGACAGGGCAACGATGGCTACACCTTC. Protein product: CGGQGNDGYTF.

This clone was observed a handful of times. This chain joins TRBV29-1 and TRBJ1-6; 9 nucleotides agree with TRBD1. CDR3 length equals 14 residues. Unmatched junction bases numbered 9, after V lost 8 bases and J lost 7 bases. The germline CDR1 and CDR2 sequences are SQVTM and ANQGSEA. The CDR3 reads CSLDRGEENSPLHF. Written as DNA, the CDR3 is TGCAGCTTGGACAGGGGAGAGGAGAATTCACCCCTCCACTTT.

This chain links TRBV7-9 with TRBJ2-4; 9 nucleotides align to TRBD2. The CDR3 length is 17 residues. Per germline, CDR1 SEHNR and CDR2 FQNEAQ (reference sequence). V lost 5 bases and J lost 7; bases outside the gene matches: 15. The CDR3: CASSPGGGRALRNIQYF. The CDR3 bases are TGTGCCAGCAGCCCCGGCGGCGGGAGGGCCCTCCGGAACATTCAGTACTTC.

The chain joins TRBV11-2 to TRBJ2-6; unclear D gene. Germline assignment: CDR1 SGHAT and CDR2 FQNNGV. V was trimmed by 5 bases and J by 0 bases, leaving 8 bases between them. The CDR3 loop spans 15 amino acids. The CDR3 DNA reads as TGTGCCAGCAGCCCCCGGTACTCTGGGGCCAACGTCCTGACTTTC. The encoded protein is CASSPRYSGANVLTF.

The chain employs TRBV4-2 and TRBJ2-3; 13 bases line up with TRBD2. There are 20 residues in the CDR3. Trimming at V came to 0 bases and at J to 0 bases, leaving 9 bases not matched to a gene. In germline, CDR1 is LGHNA, CDR2 YNFKEQ. CDR3 nucleotide sequence: TGTGCCAGCAGCCAAGATCCGGGACTAGCGGGGTTCTCTAGCACAGATACGCAGTATTTT. Translated: CASSQDPGLAGFSSTDTQYF.

The V gene is TRBV30, the J gene TRBJ1-2; 9 bases fit TRBD1. The CDR3 totals 15 residues. V was clipped by 4 bases and J by 8 bases; unmatched bases: 14. Germline CDR1 and CDR2: GTSNPN and SVGIG (reference sequence). The CDR3 DNA sequence: TGTGCCTGGATTACAGGGGGCGCTTTTTTGAGAGGCTACACCTTC. As protein: CAWITGGAFLRGYTF. The full variable domain, its missing parts supplied by reference TRBV30 and TRBJ1-2, is SQTIHQWPATLVQPVGSPLSLECTVEGTSNPNLYWYRQAAGRGLQLLFYSVGIGQISSEVPQNLSASRPQDRQFILSSKKLLLSDSGFYLCAWITGGAFLRGYTFGSGTRLTVV.

The chain has TRBV7-2 and TRBJ1-3, with D perhaps matching TRBD1 (5 bases). V shed 1 base and J shed 0 bases, with 10 bases lying between them. Germline CDR1 SGHTA, CDR2 FQGNSA. This CDR3 has 16 amino acids. The CDR3 DNA reads as TGTGCCAGCAGCTTAGTGGGCCAGGGCTCTGGAAACACCATATATTTT. This translates into CASSLVGQGSGNTIYF.

This chain uses TRBV2 with TRBJ1-1; D is perhaps TRBD1 (6 bases). The CDR3 is 14 residues long. V lost 4 bases and J lost 10, with 19 bases in between. Germline assignment: CDR1 SNHLY and CDR2 FYNNEI. The DNA for the CDR3 is TGTGCCAGCAGTGGAGGGGGAGAGGAACTTAGAGCTTTCTTT. Residues: CASSGGGEELRAFF. Complete variable domain (other parts from reference TRBV2 and TRBJ1-1): EPEVTQTPSHQVTQMGQEVILRCVPISNHLYFYWYRQILGQKVEFLVSFYNNEISEKSEIFDDQFSVERPDGSNFTLKIRSTKLEDSAMYFCASSGGGEELRAFFGQGTRLTVV.

The chain is built from TRBV2 and TRBJ1-3; D unclear. The CDR3 extends over 15 amino acids. V shed 7 bases and J shed 0 bases, with 13 bases lying between them. CDR1 and CDR2 (germline): SNHLY, FYNNEI. The CDR3 loop is CASKQRTDSGNTIYF. CDR3 DNA sequence: TGTGCCAGCAAACAGAGAACCGACTCTGGAAACACCATATATTTT.

The rearrangement uses TRBV10-1 and TRBJ2-5, with D possibly being TRBD2 (6 bases). CDR3 length: 14 amino acids. Trimming pared 10 bases from V and 4 bases from J, leaving 19 bases between. In germline, CDR1 is WNHNN, CDR2 SYGVQD (reference sequence). CDR3 DNA: TGCGCCATGTTACCGTTGCGGGGTCCAGAGACCCAGTACTTC. This gives the protein CAMLPLRGPETQYF.

This clone was detected a few times. The rearrangement joins TRBV10-3 to TRBJ2-7, with D maybe TRBD1 (5 bases). The CDR3 spans 16 residues. The V gene's germline CDR1 is ENHRY and CDR2 SYGVKD. Between the trimmed V and J ends, which lost 0 bases and 1 base, there was a span of 13 bases. CDR3 nucleotides: TGTGCCATCAGTGAGTCGATCGGTAGGGGTTCCTACGAGCAGTACTTC. Translation gives CAISESIGRGSYEQYF.

This clone has only a few counts. The chain links TRBV7-6 to TRBJ1-1, with D perhaps matching TRBD1 (6 bases). The germline V and J ends were trimmed by 2 bases and 7 bases, with 11 bases remaining between them. The CDR3 consists of 13 residues. The V gene's germline CDR1 is SGHVS and CDR2 FNYEAQ. CDR3: CASSLNGQIEAFF. DNA of the CDR3: TGTGCCAGCAGCTTAAATGGACAGATTGAAGCTTTCTTT.

The chain links TRBV28 to TRBJ1-1, with TRBD1 identical over 10 bases. Germline CDR1 is MDHEN and CDR2 is SYDVKM. The CDR3 has 14 amino acids. Trimming cost V 5 bases and J 4 bases; bases outside gene matches: 4. In DNA, the CDR3 is TGTGCCAGCAGTACGACAGGGGGCTCCACTGAAGCTTTCTTT. Protein product: CASSTTGGSTEAFF.

The chain combines TRBV29-1 with TRBJ2-3; 14 nucleotides match TRBD2. Germline V lookup: CDR1 SQVTM, CDR2 ANQGSEA. This CDR3 comprises 17 residues. V lost 7 bases to trimming and J lost 1 base; unmatched junction nucleotides: 10. The CDR3 spells CSGLGTSGRGGTDTQYF. As DNA, the CDR3 is TGCAGCGGACTCGGGACTAGCGGGAGAGGGGGCACAGATACGCAGTATTTT.

The J gene is TRBJ1-5, the V gene TRBV29-1; 8 bases agree with TRBD1. Germline CDR1 and CDR2: SQVTM and ANQGSEA. V trimming: 6 bases; J trimming: 6 bases; junction bases outside the gene matches: 7. The CDR3 runs to 13 residues. CDR3 coding DNA: TGCAGCGTCCAGGGGGCGACGGGTCAGCCCCAGCATTTT. Translating it yields CSVQGATGQPQHF.

A single count supports this clone. The chain couples TRBV5-1 to TRBJ1-3, with TRBD1 matching over 7 bases. V was clipped by 0 bases and J by 0 bases; unmatched bases: 3. The V gene's germline CDR1 is SGHRS and CDR2 YFSETQ. This CDR3 region has 16 residues. Here the CDR3 reads CASSLGDSNSGNTIYF. The CDR3 DNA reads as TGCGCCAGCAGCTTGGGGGACAGTAACTCTGGAAACACCATATATTTT.

The gene calls are TRBV5-1 and TRBJ2-7, with TRBD1 matching over 9 bases. The J segment lost 2 bases and the V segment lost 3 bases, leaving 3 bases of the junction unmatched. In germline, CDR1 is SGHRS, CDR2 YFSETQ. The CDR3 has 14 residues. Here the CDR3 DNA reads TGCGCCAGCAGCTCGGGACAGGGCCCCTACGAGCAGTACTTC. The encoded protein is CASSSGQGPYEQYF. Combining the CDR3 with reference TRBV5-1 and TRBJ2-7 gives the whole variable domain KAGVTQTPRYLIKTRGQQVTLSCSPISGHRSVSWYQQTPGQGLQFLFEYFSETQRNKGNFPGRFSGRQFSNSRSEMNVSTLELGDSALYLCASSSGQGPYEQYFGPGTRLTVT.